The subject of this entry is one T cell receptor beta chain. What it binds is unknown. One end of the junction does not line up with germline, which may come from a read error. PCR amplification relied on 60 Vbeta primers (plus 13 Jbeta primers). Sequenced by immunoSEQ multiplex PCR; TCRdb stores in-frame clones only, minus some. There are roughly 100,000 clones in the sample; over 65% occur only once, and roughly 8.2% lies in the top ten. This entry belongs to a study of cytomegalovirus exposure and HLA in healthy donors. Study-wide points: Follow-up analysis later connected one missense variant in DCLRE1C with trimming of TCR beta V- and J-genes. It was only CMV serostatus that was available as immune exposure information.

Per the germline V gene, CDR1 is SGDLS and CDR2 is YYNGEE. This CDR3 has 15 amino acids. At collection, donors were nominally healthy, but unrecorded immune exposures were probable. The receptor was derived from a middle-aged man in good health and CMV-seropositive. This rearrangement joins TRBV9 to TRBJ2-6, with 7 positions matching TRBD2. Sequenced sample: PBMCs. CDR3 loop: CASRGRDAGANVLAF. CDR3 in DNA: TGTGCCAGCAGGGGGAGGGATGCTGGGGCCAACGTCCTGGCTTTC.